Below, 18 T cell receptor beta chains from the same sample are listed, as sequenced in a study of T cells expressing NK-cell markers. TCRdb reprocessed the 5' RACE reads, keeping one entry per CDR3 protein, no DNA. The sample table includes about 380,000 distinct CDR3 sequences. The sequenced sample consisted of blood T cells: a sorted CD56 or NKG2C T cell subset, CD4+ or CD8+ T cells, or bulk PBMC T cells (not recorded which). The source is a man between 18 and 69 years old in good health.

The chain links TRBV12-3 or TRBV12-4 to TRBJ2-2. The length of the CDR3 is 15 residues. The CDR3 region is CASSSREVSGGELFF.

The chain combines TRBV20-1 with TRBJ1-5; TCRdb indicates TRBD1, and absent DNA this call remains unverified. CDR1 DFQATT and CDR2 SNEGSKA come from the germline V gene (reference sequence). The CDR3 length is 15 residues. This CDR3 is CSAGVGQLRNQPQHF.

V is TRBV4-2 and J is TRBJ2-7; TCRdb returns TRBD2, unconfirmable since there is no DNA. The germline CDR1 and CDR2 sequences are LGHNA and YNFKEQ. This CDR3 has 13 amino acids. The CDR3 sequence: CASSQDGRTSGYF.

This rearrangement joins TRBV7-9 to TRBJ2-4; TCRdb returns TRBD1, unconfirmable since there is no DNA. This CDR3 region has 15 residues. The germline V gene encodes CDR1 SEHNR and CDR2 FQNEAQ (reference sequence). The CDR3 protein is CASSSPGTGVNIQYF.

The chain couples TRBV18 to TRBJ1-1. This CDR3 spans 16 amino acids. Germline lookup yields CDR1 KGHSH and CDR2 LQKENI. The CDR3 sequence is CASSPGGSGMNTEAFF.

This chain uses TRBV29-1 with TRBJ2-5; there is no DNA to check the TCRdb D call of TRBD2. Germline V gives CDR1 SQVTM, CDR2 ANQGSEA. This CDR3 is 13 amino acids long. The CDR3 loop reads CSVISGGLETQYF.

The rearrangement uses TRBV7-8 and TRBJ2-1; TCRdb picks TRBD1, but there is no DNA to check that call. CDR1 is SGHVS, CDR2 FQNEAQ, per germline. The CDR3 runs 14 residues. CDR3 residues: CASLRGLSYNEQFF.

The rearrangement uses TRBV27 and TRBJ2-7. This CDR3 is 13 amino acids long. Looked up from germline, CDR1 is MNHEY and CDR2 is SMNVEV (reference sequence). The CDR3 sequence: CASSRVNSYEQYF.

V gene TRBV10-3 combines with J gene TRBJ2-7; TCRdb outputs TRBD1, but without DNA this stays unchecked. This CDR3 comprises 12 residues. Germline values: CDR1 ENHRY, CDR2 SYGVKD. Here the CDR3 reads CAIHGQGGEQYF.

This rearrangement joins TRBV7-2 to TRBJ1-1; TCRdb's D gene call, TRBD1, goes unchecked for lack of DNA. This CDR3 is 17 amino acids long. CDR1 SGHTA and CDR2 FQGNSA come from the germline V gene. CDR3 residues: CASSSGYRVGLNTEAFF.

This sequence joins TRBV5-1 and TRBJ2-2; TCRdb designates TRBD1, a call that cannot be tested without DNA. The CDR3 runs 15 residues. CDR1 is SGHRS, CDR2 YFSETQ, per germline. CDR3 sequence: CASSLTGGYTGELFF.

This sequence joins TRBV6-5 and TRBJ2-5; as DNA is missing, the TRBD2 call by TCRdb cannot be tested. This CDR3 is built from 12 residues. The germline gives CDR1 MNHEY, CDR2 SVGAGI. The CDR3 reads CASRRGQETQYF.

This chain connects TRBV5-5 to TRBJ2-3; the TCRdb call, TRBD1, lacks DNA for checking. Germline V gene data show CDR1 as SGHKS and CDR2 as YYEKEE (reference sequence). The CDR3 has 15 amino acids. The CDR3: CASSFGGLWTDTQYF.

V and J are TRBV29-1 and TRBJ2-3; TCRdb designates TRBD2, a call that cannot be tested without DNA. CDR1 and CDR2 from the germline V gene are SQVTM and ANQGSEA. The CDR3 is made up of 16 amino acids. CDR3 amino acids: CSVDKLPGLPTDTQYF.

V and J are TRBV12-3 or TRBV12-4 and TRBJ2-5. The CDR3 runs to 14 residues. The CDR3 sequence: CASSLGRVQETQYF.

The chain carries TRBV2 and TRBJ2-5. The CDR3 consists of 15 residues. Per germline, CDR1 SNHLY and CDR2 FYNNEI. Here the CDR3 reads CASRAAAAYQETQYF.

The chain couples TRBV2 to TRBJ2-5; lacking DNA, the TRBD1 call made by TCRdb goes unchecked. The CDR3 runs to 14 residues. Germline loops: CDR1 SNHLY, CDR2 FYNNEI. This CDR3 is CASSRQGRRETQYF.

This chain joins TRBV5-1 and TRBJ2-1. There are 15 residues in the CDR3. Germline values: CDR1 SGHRS, CDR2 YFSETQ. CDR3 sequence: CASSLAIPVQSEQFF.